This TCR beta chain was captured by sequencing in a study of a mutant IDH1 vaccine in newly diagnosed glioma (dated by TCRdb to the early 2020s). With respect to the entire study: Of the roughly 34 treated patients, roughly 60% were male and around 40% were female, and a mean age of roughly 37 years was recorded. Prior to enrollment, patients had been given standard therapy consisting of radiotherapy alone, temozolomide alone, or radiochemotherapy with temozolomide, with the combination given to most patients. Peripheral blood was drawn at six visits: V03 (baseline), V05, V07, V10, V12 and V13. Longitudinal TCRB deep sequencing was performed for roughly 24 treated patients wherever samples were available for exploratory analyses.

Of note for this clone: Its recognized antigen is unknown. There are no base qualities to consult, and no much larger clone falls within one base.

Overall study outcomes, separate from this receptor: PBMC samples for TCRB deep sequencing were selected based on availability. It was noted by the authors that analyses of patient blood samples could not be reproduced owing to sample limitations. Immune responses induced by the vaccine were seen in roughly 95% of patients across multiple MHC alleles. Pseudoprogression seemed to be unrelated to changes in the top peripheral T cell clonotypes found by TCRB sequencing.

The receptor library was made with the immunoSEQ multiplex PCR assay. Rearranged TCR beta chain sequences were amplified using the hsTCRB Kit according to the manufacturer's protocol. An Illumina MiSeq was used to sequence the TCRB libraries. The original methods were these. The kit vendor's proprietary platform handled demultiplexing, trimming and gene mapping. Sourced from immuneACCESS, this table was stored by TCRdb with only in-frame sequences that have V and J called. A share of the clones is absent; for the studies checked, an unresolved V gene accounts for under half, and the remainder has no known explanation. The V and J calls and clone size are taken from that table; D and trimming were inferred from the DNA. Present in this sample are 45,000 to 70,000 clones, about 91% of which were seen just once. The ten largest account for 2.6% of the sample. Via the germline V gene, CDR1 is SQVTM and CDR2 ANQGSEA. The V end loses 1 base and the J end loses 3 bases, and a stretch of 30 bases separates them. The CDR3 measures 20 amino acids from cysteine to phenylalanine. Just the 60-base CDR3 DNA is kept, in frame starting at base 1.

Reading the label with the study, this specimen's time point is: baseline, week 1 (first vaccination visit). Per the publication, the treatment or condition label means: pre-vaccination baseline after standard-of-care therapy. Newly diagnosed WHO grade 3 or 4 IDH1-mutant astrocytomas showing loss of nuclear ATRX were present in the donors. The samples were drawn from NOA16, a multicentre, single-arm, open-label phase I trial in Germany that tested a mutant IDH1 peptide vaccine in humans for the first time. Blood drawn at visit V03 was used as the baseline sample for immunogenicity testing. The DNeasy Blood and Tissue Kit was used to extract genomic DNA from EDTA blood for TCRB sequencing.

The source is a man aged 45-65 years with glioma. The rearranged chain carries TRBV29-1 and TRBJ1-1; a tentative D match to TRBD1 spans 5 bases. The sequenced sample was PBMCs, obtained from a glioma patient treated with radiotherapy, temozolomide or both. The CDR3 amino acid sequence is: CSVEGGRESGPTRRDTEAFF. The nucleotide sequence is given as TGCAGCGTTGAAGGAGGGAGGGAATCGGGGCCAACCCGTCGGGACACTGAAGCTTTCTTT.